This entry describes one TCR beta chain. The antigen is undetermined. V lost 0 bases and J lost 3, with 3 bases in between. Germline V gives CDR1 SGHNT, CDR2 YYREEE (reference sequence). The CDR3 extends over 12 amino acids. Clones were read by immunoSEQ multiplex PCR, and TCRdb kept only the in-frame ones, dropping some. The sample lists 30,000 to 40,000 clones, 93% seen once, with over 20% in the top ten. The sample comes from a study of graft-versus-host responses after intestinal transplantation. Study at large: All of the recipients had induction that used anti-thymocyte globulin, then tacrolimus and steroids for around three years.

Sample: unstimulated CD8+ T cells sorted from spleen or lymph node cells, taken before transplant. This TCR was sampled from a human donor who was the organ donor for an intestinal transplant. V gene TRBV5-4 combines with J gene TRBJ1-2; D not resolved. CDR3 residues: CASSLGHYGYTF. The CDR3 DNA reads TGTGCCAGCAGCTTGGGACACTATGGCTACACCTTC.